This paragraph reports one TCR beta chain. The antigen is unknown. TCRdb's copy holds only in-frame clones and misses some; the assay was immunoSEQ multiplex PCR. This sample has approximately 60,000 clones, with 55% to 65% found just once. This entry is derived from a study of cytotoxic CD8 clonotypes in ibrutinib-treated CLL. Across the study: When averaged across all of the samples, the counts came to approximately 250,000 productive templates and some 93,000 productive rearrangements.

Overall study results and limits: Baseline clonality exceeded age-matched healthy donors and tracked circulating CD8+ T-cell counts.

The specimen was PBMCs, collected after 24 months of ibrutinib treatment. The sequence came from a human donor with chronic lymphocytic leukemia.

The CDR3 sequence: CASSPYGRDRDYEQYF. The CDR3 coding sequence is TGTGCCAGTAGTCCCTACGGTCGGGACAGGGACTACGAGCAGTACTTC. The chain has TRBV19 and TRBJ2-7; 9 bases map to TRBD1. The CDR3 totals 16 residues. V gave up 5 bases and J gave up 3 bases; unmatched junction bases: 11. The germline gives CDR1 LNHDA, CDR2 SQIVND (reference sequence).